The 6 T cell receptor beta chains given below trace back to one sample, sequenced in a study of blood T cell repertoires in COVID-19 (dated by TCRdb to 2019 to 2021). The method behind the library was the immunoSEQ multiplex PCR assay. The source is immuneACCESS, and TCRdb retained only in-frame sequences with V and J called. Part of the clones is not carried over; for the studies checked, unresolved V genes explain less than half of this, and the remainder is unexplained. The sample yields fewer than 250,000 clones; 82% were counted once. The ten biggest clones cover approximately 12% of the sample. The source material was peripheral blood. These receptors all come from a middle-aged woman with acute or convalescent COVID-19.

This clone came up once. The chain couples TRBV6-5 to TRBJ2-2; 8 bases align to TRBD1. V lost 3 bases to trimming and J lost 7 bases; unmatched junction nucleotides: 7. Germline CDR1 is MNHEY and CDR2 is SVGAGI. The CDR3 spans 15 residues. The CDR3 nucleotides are TGTGCCAGCAGTTATGGTCCAGGGGGCTTCGGGGAGCTGTTTTTT. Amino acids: CASSYGPGGFGELFF.

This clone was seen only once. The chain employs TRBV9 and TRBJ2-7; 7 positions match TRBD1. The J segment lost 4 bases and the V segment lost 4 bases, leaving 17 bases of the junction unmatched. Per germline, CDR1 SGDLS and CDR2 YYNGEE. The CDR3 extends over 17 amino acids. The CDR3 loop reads CASSSAGGARGIYEQYF. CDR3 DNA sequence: TGTGCCAGCAGCAGCGCTGGTGGGGCCAGGGGGATATACGAGCAGTACTTC.

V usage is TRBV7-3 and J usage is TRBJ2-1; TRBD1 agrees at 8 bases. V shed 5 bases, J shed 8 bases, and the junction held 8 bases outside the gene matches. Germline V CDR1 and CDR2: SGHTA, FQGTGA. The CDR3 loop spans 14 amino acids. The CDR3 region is CASSHGQGWDEQFF. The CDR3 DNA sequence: TGTGCCAGCAGCCACGGACAGGGATGGGATGAGCAGTTCTTC.

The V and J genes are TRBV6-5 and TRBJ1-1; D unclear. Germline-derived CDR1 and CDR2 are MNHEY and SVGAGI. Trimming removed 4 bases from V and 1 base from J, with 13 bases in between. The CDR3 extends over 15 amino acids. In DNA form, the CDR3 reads TGTGCCAGCAGTTCCCTTGGTATCGGGAACACTGAAGCTTTCTTT. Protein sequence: CASSSLGIGNTEAFF.

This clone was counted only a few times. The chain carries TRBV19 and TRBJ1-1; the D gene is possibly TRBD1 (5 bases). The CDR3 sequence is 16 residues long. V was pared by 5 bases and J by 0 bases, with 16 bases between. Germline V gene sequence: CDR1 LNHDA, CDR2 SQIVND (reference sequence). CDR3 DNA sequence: TGTGCCAGTAGTGCAGGACACAACGTCATGAACACTGAAGCTTTCTTT. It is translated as CASSAGHNVMNTEAFF.

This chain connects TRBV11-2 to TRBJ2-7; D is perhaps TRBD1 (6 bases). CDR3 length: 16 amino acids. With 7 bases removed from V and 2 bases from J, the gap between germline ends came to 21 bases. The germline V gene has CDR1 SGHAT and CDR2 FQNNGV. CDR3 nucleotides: TGTGCCAGCACATCCGATTACCAGGGGAATCCCTACGAGCAGTACTTC. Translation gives CASTSDYQGNPYEQYF.